These 9 T cell receptor beta chains were sequenced from one sample in a study of early T cells in non-severe SARS-CoV-2 infection. Each CDR3 protein gets one entry after TCRdb re-called the 5' RACE reads with MiXCR. The sample shows about 48,000 distinct CDR3 sequences, under 15% of them seen only once. The sequenced material came from whole blood. Source of these receptors: an adult who was a healthcare worker with PCR-confirmed SARS-CoV-2 infection or an uninfected control (not recorded which).

This clonotype was found many times. J is TRBJ2-5 and V is TRBV18; maybe TRBD1 (5 bases). Germline lookup yields CDR1 KGHSH and CDR2 LQKENI. This CDR3 spans 15 amino acids. V was pared by 2 bases and J by 3 bases, with 13 bases between. The CDR3 region is CASSPRSRVEETQYF. The CDR3 coding sequence is TGTGCCAGCTCACCAAGATCCAGGGTGGAAGAGACCCAGTACTTC.

In this sample, this clonotype turned up many times. The rearrangement uses TRBV7-2 and TRBJ1-6, with 9 bases that match TRBD1. CDR3 size: 15 residues. Germline loops: CDR1 SGHTA, CDR2 FQGNSA. V lost 5 bases, J lost 8 bases, and 7 bases stayed unmatched. The CDR3 loop reads CASSGAGTGYSPLHF. The CDR3 bases are TGTGCCAGCAGCGGGGCCGGGACAGGGTATTCACCCCTCCACTTT.

This clonotype was observed at least ten times. CDR3 in DNA: TGTGCCAGCAGCAAGGGACACACGATCAGCGATGGCTACACCTTC. Protein product: CASSKGHTISDGYTF. The V and J genes are TRBV7-9 and TRBJ1-2, with D maybe TRBD1 (6 bases). Trimming shortened V by 5 bases and J by 6 bases, and 19 bases separated the two germline ends. In germline, CDR1 is SEHNR, CDR2 FQNEAQ (reference sequence). CDR3 size: 15 residues.

A remark on this clonotype: Without the conserved terminal phenylalanine or tryptophan, this CDR3 likely stems from a read error. This chain uses TRBV7-9 with TRBJ1-1; D ambiguous. Germline lookup yields CDR1 SEHNR and CDR2 FQNEAQ (reference sequence). CDR3 length: 14 amino acids. V shed 1 base and J shed 4 bases, with 10 bases lying between them. CDR3 bases: TGTGCCAGCAGCTTAGAATCCTTATTCACTGAAGCTTTCTCT. This sequence encodes CASSLESLFTEAFS.

This clonotype was seen ten or more times. This chain links TRBV28 with TRBJ2-1, with 7 bases identical to TRBD2. This CDR3 has 17 residues. Per germline, CDR1 MDHEN and CDR2 SYDVKM. V lost 4 bases, J lost 7 bases, and 16 bases stayed unmatched. For the CDR3, the DNA is TGTGCCAGCAGTTCTCAGCCTCTCGCGGGAGTCGAAAATGAGCAGTTCTTC. Protein sequence: CASSSQPLAGVENEQFF.

This chain connects TRBV20-1 to TRBJ2-2, with unresolved D. Germline lookup yields CDR1 DFQATT and CDR2 SNEGSKA (reference sequence). The CDR3 covers 13 residues. The V end lost 6 bases, the J end lost 6 bases, and 14 bases lay between the germline ends. CDR3 DNA: TGCAGTGCGTCCCTAGATGTCGCCGGGGAGCTGTTTTTT. This codes for CSASLDVAGELFF.

This clonotype was observed at least ten times. The rearrangement joins TRBV30 to TRBJ2-3; no clear D. This CDR3 contains 13 residues. The germline V gene encodes CDR1 GTSNPN and CDR2 SVGIG (reference sequence). Trimming removed 0 bases from V and 8 bases from J, with 12 bases in between. The CDR3 bases are TGTGCCTGGAGTGTAGGGCTAGATGGTACGCAGTATTTT. This translates into CAWSVGLDGTQYF.

The CDR3 DNA sequence: TGTGCCAGCAGCCAAATGGACAGAACACCCGGGGAGCTGTTTTTT. Its protein product is CASSQMDRTPGELFF. The chain has TRBV14 and TRBJ2-2, with D tentatively TRBD1 (6 bases). From germline, CDR1 is SGHDN and CDR2 FVKESK. V lost 2 bases and J lost 6, with 13 bases in between. CDR3 length: 15 residues.

The sample holds many counts of this clonotype. The chain is built from TRBV23-1 and TRBJ2-5; D is possibly TRBD2 (5 bases). TRBV23-1 is an ORF for which the function is uncertain. The CDR3 has 14 amino acids. V lost 0 bases and J 2 bases, leaving 7 bases between the germline ends. CDR3 loop: CASSQSPGQETQYF. The CDR3 nucleotides read TGCGCCAGCAGTCAATCTCCGGGACAAGAGACCCAGTACTTC.